The rows below give T cell receptor beta chains drawn from one sample of a study of blood T cell repertoires in COVID-19. The protocol was immunoSEQ multiplex PCR, while the TCRdb copy is restricted to in-frame clones and leaves out a portion. The data show roughly 250,000 clones, with 80% to 85% seen just once and approximately 15% held by the top ten. The sequenced sample was peripheral blood. Source of these receptors: a person between 65 and 79 years old with COVID-19, enrolled during active disease. CDR3s include the opening cysteine and the closing phenylalanine or tryptophan. D genes are given only for firm matches. Some rows mark clone size as missing; the rest say once, few, many or name a class of expanded clone.

V gene: TRBV7-6; clone size: -; J gene: TRBJ1-1; D gene: -; CDR3 protein: CASSLLGAGVLGFAEAFF; CDR3 DNA: TGTGCCAGCAGCTTATTAGGGGCGGGGGTTTTGGGTTTCGCTGAAGCTTTCTTT
V gene: TRBV19; clone size: -; J gene: TRBJ1-2; D gene: -; CDR3 protein: CASSIRAGENYGYTF; CDR3 DNA: TGTGCCAGTAGTATTAGGGCAGGGGAGAACTATGGCTACACCTTC
V gene: TRBV3-1/TRBV3-2; clone size: few; J gene: TRBJ1-4; D gene: -; CDR3 protein: CANPPEALGTSSEKLFF; CDR3 DNA: TGTGCCAACCCTCCCGAGGCCCTCGGGACAAGTTCTGAAAAACTGTTTTTT
V gene: TRBV19; clone size: -; J gene: TRBJ2-1; D gene: TRBD2; CDR3 protein: CASSMRTSGSNEQFF; CDR3 DNA: TGTGCCAGTAGTATGCGGACTAGCGGGAGTAATGAGCAGTTCTTC
V gene: TRBV7-3; clone size: once; J gene: TRBJ1-3; D gene: TRBD1; CDR3 protein: CASSLAGGNSGNTIYF; CDR3 DNA: TGTGCCAGCAGCTTAGCAGGGGGGAACTCTGGAAACACCATATATTTT
V gene: TRBV5-1; clone size: -; J gene: TRBJ1-2; D gene: -; CDR3 protein: CASSLGFPGERGYTF; CDR3 DNA: TGCGCCAGCAGCTTGGGATTCCCGGGGGAGCGTGGCTACACCTTC
V gene: TRBV6-2/TRBV6-3; clone size: -; J gene: TRBJ2-2; D gene: TRBD1; CDR3 protein: CASSYRTGTPTGELFF; CDR3 DNA: TGTGCCAGCAGTTACCGGACAGGGACCCCCACCGGGGAGCTGTTTTTT
V gene: TRBV5-1; clone size: -; J gene: TRBJ1-4; D gene: -; CDR3 protein: CATYSRATNEKLFF; CDR3 DNA: TGCGCCACCTACTCCAGGGCAACTAATGAAAAACTGTTTTTT
V gene: TRBV7-9; clone size: -; J gene: TRBJ2-7; D gene: TRBD1; CDR3 protein: CASSVDRVDEQYF; CDR3 DNA: TGTGCCAGCAGCGTGGACAGGGTCGACGAGCAGTACTTC
V gene: TRBV19; clone size: -; J gene: TRBJ2-7; D gene: TRBD2; CDR3 protein: CASSDVGISGGVYEQYF; CDR3 DNA: TGTGCCAGTAGTGATGTCGGTATTAGCGGGGGAGTCTACGAGCAGTACTTC
V gene: TRBV5-8; clone size: -; J gene: TRBJ2-5; D gene: TRBD1; CDR3 protein: CASSYNRGQETQYF; CDR3 DNA: TGTGCCAGCAGTTACAACAGGGGCCAAGAGACCCAGTACTTC
V gene: TRBV7-3; clone size: -; J gene: TRBJ1-1; D gene: -; CDR3 protein: CASSDRGIGAFF; CDR3 DNA: TGTGCCAGCAGCGATAGGGGGATCGGGGCTTTCTTT
V gene: TRBV6-6; clone size: -; J gene: TRBJ1-1; D gene: -; CDR3 protein: CASSYSRGTGNTEAFF; CDR3 DNA: TGTGCCAGCAGTTACTCGAGGGGGACCGGGAACACTGAAGCTTTCTTT
V gene: TRBV6-2/TRBV6-3; clone size: few; J gene: TRBJ2-7; D gene: -; CDR3 protein: CASSQRLRTEQYF; CDR3 DNA: TGTGCCAGCAGTCAGAGACTCCGAACCGAGCAGTACTTC
V gene: TRBV7-2; clone size: -; J gene: TRBJ2-2; D gene: -; CDR3 protein: CASSTPRAFGTGELFF; CDR3 DNA: TGTGCCAGCAGCACCCCCCGAGCGTTTGGCACCGGGGAGCTGTTTTTT
V gene: TRBV13; clone size: -; J gene: TRBJ2-3; D gene: TRBD2; CDR3 protein: CASSSNTGTSGSATQYF; CDR3 DNA: TGTGCCAGCAGCTCCAACACCGGGACTAGCGGGAGTGCAACGCAGTATTTT
V gene: TRBV28; clone size: -; J gene: TRBJ1-2; D gene: TRBD1; CDR3 protein: CASRDRAAYGYTF; CDR3 DNA: TGTGCCAGCAGAGACAGGGCGGCCTATGGCTACACCTTC
V gene: TRBV28; clone size: -; J gene: TRBJ2-1; D gene: TRBD2; CDR3 protein: CASRLAGESDGNEQFF; CDR3 DNA: TGTGCCAGCAGGTTAGCGGGGGAGTCGGACGGGAATGAGCAGTTCTTC
V gene: TRBV25-1; clone size: -; J gene: TRBJ1-1; D gene: TRBD1; CDR3 protein: CASRQTGRNTEAFF; CDR3 DNA: TGTGCCAGCAGGCAGACAGGGCGGAACACTGAAGCTTTCTTT
V gene: TRBV28; clone size: -; J gene: TRBJ1-3; D gene: -; CDR3 protein: CASSKPRRAQVRYF; CDR3 DNA: TGTGCCAGCAGCAAACCGAGGCGGGCTCAGGTCAGGTATTTT
V gene: TRBV3-1/TRBV3-2; clone size: -; J gene: TRBJ1-1; D gene: -; CDR3 protein: CASSQSDRSSTEAFF; CDR3 DNA: TGTGCCAGCAGCCAATCCGACAGGTCGTCCACTGAAGCTTTCTTT
V gene: TRBV5-1; clone size: -; J gene: TRBJ1-3; D gene: -; CDR3 protein: CASSPLTGAGNTIYF; CDR3 DNA: TGCGCCAGCAGCCCGTTGACAGGCGCTGGAAACACCATATATTTT
V gene: TRBV2; clone size: -; J gene: TRBJ2-5; D gene: TRBD2; CDR3 protein: CASSLSGSGFQETQYF; CDR3 DNA: TGTGCCAGCTCCCTCAGCGGGAGTGGCTTCCAAGAGACCCAGTACTTC
V gene: TRBV7-2; clone size: once; J gene: TRBJ2-7; D gene: -; CDR3 protein: CASSPKYGNSYEQYF; CDR3 DNA: TGTGCCAGCAGCCCCAAGTACGGTAACTCCTACGAGCAGTACTTC
V gene: TRBV4-3; clone size: -; J gene: TRBJ2-2; D gene: -; CDR3 protein: CASSQDWAVLTGELFF; CDR3 DNA: TGCGCCAGCAGCCAAGATTGGGCTGTTCTGACCGGGGAGCTGTTTTTT
V gene: TRBV6-2/TRBV6-3; clone size: -; J gene: TRBJ1-1; D gene: TRBD1; CDR3 protein: CASSYTGTGITEAFF; CDR3 DNA: TGTGCCAGCAGTTACACTGGGACAGGGATTACTGAAGCTTTCTTT
V gene: TRBV19; clone size: -; J gene: TRBJ1-5; D gene: -; CDR3 protein: CASSYGGYSNQPQHF; CDR3 DNA: TGTGCCAGTAGTTATGGGGGGTATAGCAATCAGCCCCAGCATTTT
V gene: TRBV28; clone size: -; J gene: TRBJ2-1; D gene: -; CDR3 protein: CASSVSGPVVEQFF; CDR3 DNA: TGTGCCAGCAGCGTCAGCGGGCCTGTGGTAGAGCAGTTCTTC
V gene: TRBV7-3; clone size: -; J gene: TRBJ2-3; D gene: -; CDR3 protein: CASSPAGSTDTQYF; CDR3 DNA: TGTGCCAGCAGCCCCGCAGGAAGCACAGATACGCAGTATTTT
V gene: TRBV7-9; clone size: -; J gene: TRBJ1-1; D gene: -; CDR3 protein: CASSQQGNTEAFF; CDR3 DNA: TGTGCCAGCAGCCAACAGGGAAACACTGAAGCTTTCTTT
V gene: TRBV18; clone size: few; J gene: TRBJ1-2; D gene: TRBD1; CDR3 protein: CASSPGTGYGYTF; CDR3 DNA: TGTGCCAGCTCACCGGGGACAGGCTATGGCTACACCTTC
V gene: TRBV7-8; clone size: -; J gene: TRBJ1-3; D gene: -; CDR3 protein: CASSLGRGEGGYTIYF; CDR3 DNA: TGTGCCAGCAGCTTAGGGCGAGGGGAGGGCGGATACACCATATATTTT
V gene: TRBV7-6; clone size: few; J gene: TRBJ1-5; D gene: TRBD1; CDR3 protein: CASSLTTGQGEPQHF; CDR3 DNA: TGTGCCAGCAGCTTAACTACGGGACAGGGGGAGCCCCAGCATTTT
V gene: TRBV7-2; clone size: -; J gene: TRBJ2-7; D gene: TRBD2; CDR3 protein: CASSLDALAGYEQYF; CDR3 DNA: TGTGCCAGCAGCTTAGACGCTCTAGCGGGGTACGAGCAGTACTTC
V gene: TRBV5-1; clone size: many; J gene: TRBJ1-1; D gene: TRBD1; CDR3 protein: CASSSGTANTEAFF; CDR3 DNA: TGCGCCAGCAGCTCCGGGACAGCAAACACTGAAGCTTTCTTT
V gene: TRBV5-1; clone size: once; J gene: TRBJ2-2; D gene: TRBD1; CDR3 protein: CASSFLGTANTGELFF; CDR3 DNA: TGCGCCAGCAGCTTTCTCGGGACAGCCAACACCGGGGAGCTGTTTTTT
V gene: TRBV6-6; clone size: -; J gene: TRBJ1-5; D gene: -; CDR3 protein: CASRAADYSNQPQHF; CDR3 DNA: TGTGCCAGCAGGGCCGCGGACTATAGCAATCAGCCCCAGCATTTT
V gene: TRBV6-2/TRBV6-3; clone size: -; J gene: TRBJ2-7; D gene: TRBD2; CDR3 protein: CASSWTRYYEQYF; CDR3 DNA: TGTGCCAGCAGTTGGACTAGATACTACGAGCAGTACTTC
V gene: TRBV24-1; clone size: -; J gene: TRBJ1-1; D gene: TRBD1; CDR3 protein: CATRQGAGTEAFF; CDR3 DNA: TGTGCCACCAGACAGGGGGCCGGGACTGAAGCTTTCTTT
V gene: TRBV4-1; clone size: -; J gene: TRBJ1-6; D gene: -; CDR3 protein: CASSQDRDSPLHF; CDR3 DNA: TGCGCCAGCAGCCAAGACAGGGATTCACCCCTCCACTTT
V gene: TRBV30; clone size: -; J gene: TRBJ1-2; D gene: -; CDR3 protein: CAWSVLGRVDTF; CDR3 DNA: TGTGCCTGGAGTGTACTCGGGAGGGTGGACACCTTC
V gene: TRBV30; clone size: few; J gene: TRBJ2-2; D gene: TRBD2; CDR3 protein: CAWRGLAANTGELFF; CDR3 DNA: TGTGCCTGGAGGGGACTAGCCGCGAACACCGGGGAGCTGTTTTTT
V gene: TRBV11-1; clone size: -; J gene: TRBJ1-6; D gene: TRBD1; CDR3 protein: CASSFGTGNSPLHF; CDR3 DNA: TGTGCCAGCAGCTTTGGGACAGGGAATTCACCCCTCCACTTT
V gene: TRBV18; clone size: -; J gene: TRBJ2-7; D gene: TRBD1; CDR3 protein: CASSSGDRVYEQYF; CDR3 DNA: TGTGCCAGCTCAAGCGGGGACAGGGTTTACGAGCAGTACTTC
V gene: TRBV25-1; clone size: -; J gene: TRBJ1-6; D gene: TRBD1; CDR3 protein: CASSPDRGVYNSPLHF; CDR3 DNA: TGTGCCAGCAGCCCTGACAGGGGAGTCTATAATTCACCCCTCCACTTT
V gene: TRBV28; clone size: -; J gene: TRBJ1-3; D gene: TRBD1; CDR3 protein: CASRLQGANTIYF; CDR3 DNA: TGTGCCAGCAGACTACAGGGGGCGAACACCATATATTTT
V gene: TRBV28; clone size: few; J gene: TRBJ2-7; D gene: TRBD1; CDR3 protein: CASSPLPGQGTYEQYF; CDR3 DNA: TGTGCCAGCAGTCCCCTTCCGGGACAGGGCACCTACGAGCAGTACTTC
V gene: TRBV5-4; clone size: -; J gene: TRBJ1-4; D gene: -; CDR3 protein: CASSLRQATNEKLFF; CDR3 DNA: TGTGCCAGCAGCTTGCGACAGGCAACTAATGAAAAACTGTTTTTT
V gene: TRBV28; clone size: once; J gene: TRBJ2-1; D gene: TRBD2; CDR3 protein: CASSLFASGNNEQFF; CDR3 DNA: TGTGCCAGCAGTTTATTCGCTAGCGGGAACAATGAGCAGTTCTTC
V gene: TRBV19; clone size: -; J gene: TRBJ2-3; D gene: TRBD2; CDR3 protein: CASSMGLAETDTQYF; CDR3 DNA: TGTGCCAGTAGTATGGGACTAGCGGAAACAGATACGCAGTATTTT
V gene: TRBV7-8; clone size: -; J gene: TRBJ2-7; D gene: -; CDR3 protein: CASSLVAGNYEQYF; CDR3 DNA: TGTGCCAGCAGCTTAGTTGCAGGCAACTACGAGCAGTACTTC
V gene: TRBV3-1/TRBV3-2; clone size: -; J gene: TRBJ2-7; D gene: -; CDR3 protein: CASSQVPGNYEQYF; CDR3 DNA: TGTGCCAGCAGCCAAGTTCCGGGGAACTACGAGCAGTACTTC
V gene: TRBV2; clone size: -; J gene: TRBJ1-3; D gene: -; CDR3 protein: CASGARGGNTIYF; CDR3 DNA: TGTGCCAGCGGCGCAAGGGGAGGAAACACCATATATTTT
V gene: TRBV6-2/TRBV6-3; clone size: -; J gene: TRBJ2-1; D gene: TRBD2; CDR3 protein: CASSSREYNEQFF; CDR3 DNA: TGTGCCAGCAGTTCGCGGGAGTACAATGAGCAGTTCTTC
V gene: TRBV2; clone size: -; J gene: TRBJ2-7; D gene: TRBD1; CDR3 protein: CASRGDSYEQYF; CDR3 DNA: TGTGCCAGCAGGGGGGACAGCTACGAGCAGTACTTC
V gene: TRBV3-1/TRBV3-2; clone size: -; J gene: TRBJ1-6; D gene: -; CDR3 protein: CASSHLNRVGNSPLHF; CDR3 DNA: TGTGCCAGCAGCCACCTGAACAGGGTCGGTAATTCACCCCTCCACTTT
V gene: TRBV11-2; clone size: -; J gene: TRBJ2-7; D gene: TRBD2; CDR3 protein: CASGGLAGLFFEQYF; CDR3 DNA: TGTGCCAGTGGGGGACTAGCGGGATTGTTTTTCGAGCAGTACTTC
V gene: TRBV7-2; clone size: -; J gene: TRBJ1-1; D gene: -; CDR3 protein: CASSTAGVRTEAFF; CDR3 DNA: TGTGCCAGCAGCACAGCAGGGGTAAGGACTGAAGCTTTCTTT
V gene: TRBV6-1; clone size: -; J gene: TRBJ1-2; D gene: TRBD1; CDR3 protein: CASSESSGTGYSGYTF; CDR3 DNA: TGTGCCAGCAGTGAAAGCTCTGGGACAGGGTATTCGGGCTACACCTTC
V gene: TRBV18; clone size: -; J gene: TRBJ1-1; D gene: TRBD1; CDR3 protein: CASSPGQGNTEAFF; CDR3 DNA: TGTGCCAGCTCACCCGGACAGGGTAACACTGAAGCTTTCTTT